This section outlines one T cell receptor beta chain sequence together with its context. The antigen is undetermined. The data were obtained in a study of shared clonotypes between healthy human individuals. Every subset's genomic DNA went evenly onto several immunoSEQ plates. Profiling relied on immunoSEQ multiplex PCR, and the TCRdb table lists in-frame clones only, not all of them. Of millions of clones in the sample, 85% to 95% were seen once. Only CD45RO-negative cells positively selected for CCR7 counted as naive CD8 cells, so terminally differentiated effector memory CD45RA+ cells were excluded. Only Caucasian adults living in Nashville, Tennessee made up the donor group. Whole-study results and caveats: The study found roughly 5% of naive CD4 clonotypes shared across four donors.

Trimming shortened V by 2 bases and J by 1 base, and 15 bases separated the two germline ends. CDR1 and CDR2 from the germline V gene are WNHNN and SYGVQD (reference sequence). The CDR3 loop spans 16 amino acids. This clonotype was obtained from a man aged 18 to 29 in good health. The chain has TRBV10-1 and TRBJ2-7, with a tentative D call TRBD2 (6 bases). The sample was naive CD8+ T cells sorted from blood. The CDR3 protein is CASSERRRLASYEQYF. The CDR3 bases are TGCGCCAGCAGTGAGCGGCGCAGGCTAGCGTCCTACGAGCAGTACTTC.